A selection of T cell receptor beta chains follows, all from one sample in a study of blood T cell repertoires in COVID-19. Data came from immunoSEQ multiplex PCR; TCRdb stores just in-frame clones and leaves some out. The sample has some 150,000 clones; around 85% are singletons. The sample taken for sequencing was PBMCs or T cells enriched from blood (not recorded which). All receptors come from a woman between 40 and 55 years old who had recovered from COVID-19. Each CDR3 is given with its conserved first and last residue. The D gene is left open where the match is weak. Size is omitted from some rows. Given values are once, few, many or a class for expanded clones.

D gene: TRBD1; V gene: TRBV18; J gene: TRBJ2-2; clone size: .; CDR3 DNA: TGTGCCAGCTCACTTCGACAGGGCGGGAACACCGGGGAGCTGTTTTTT; CDR3 protein: CASSLRQGGNTGELFF
D gene: .; V gene: TRBV29-1; J gene: TRBJ1-1; clone size: once; CDR3 DNA: TGCAGCGTTCCGAGGGAGGGGAACACTGAAGCTTTCTTT; CDR3 protein: CSVPREGNTEAFF
D gene: TRBD1; V gene: TRBV19; J gene: TRBJ2-1; clone size: .; CDR3 DNA: TGTGCCAGTAGTATATCGTCAGGGGGTGGCAATGAGCAGTTCTTC; CDR3 protein: CASSISSGGGNEQFF
D gene: TRBD1; V gene: TRBV4-1; J gene: TRBJ1-5; clone size: .; CDR3 DNA: TGCGCCAGCAGCGCCCGGACAGGGATTCAGCCCCAGCATTTT; CDR3 protein: CASSARTGIQPQHF
D gene: TRBD1; V gene: TRBV5-8; J gene: TRBJ2-5; clone size: .; CDR3 DNA: TGTGCCAGCAGTTTGACAGGGGGGGAGACCCAGTACTTC; CDR3 protein: CASSLTGGETQYF
D gene: .; V gene: TRBV2; J gene: TRBJ1-1; clone size: .; CDR3 DNA: TGTGCCAGCTGTTACACTATGAACACTGAAGCTTTCTTT; CDR3 protein: CASCYTMNTEAFF
D gene: TRBD2; V gene: TRBV7-2; J gene: TRBJ2-5; clone size: .; CDR3 DNA: TGTGCCAGCAGCCTCGGACTAGCGGAGACCCAGTACTTC; CDR3 protein: CASSLGLAETQYF
D gene: .; V gene: TRBV7-3; J gene: TRBJ2-4; clone size: .; CDR3 DNA: TGTGCCAGCAGCTTCGCCCGTACTCAAAACATTCAGTACTTC; CDR3 protein: CASSFARTQNIQYF
D gene: TRBD2; V gene: TRBV5-1; J gene: TRBJ2-1; clone size: .; CDR3 DNA: TGCGCCAGCAGCTTGATGGGACTAGCGGGAGGAGTTGTTTCTTCCTACAATGAGCAGTTCTTC; CDR3 protein: CASSLMGLAGGVVSSYNEQFF
D gene: .; V gene: TRBV4-1; J gene: TRBJ1-2; clone size: .; CDR3 DNA: TGCGCCAGCAGCCAATCCTTCTCCGGGGAAAACTATGGCTACACCTTC; CDR3 protein: CASSQSFSGENYGYTF
D gene: TRBD2; V gene: TRBV4-1; J gene: TRBJ2-2; clone size: once; CDR3 DNA: TGCGCCAGCAGCCACCGTCTAGCGGGAGCGTCGGTCACCGGGGAGCTGTTTTTT; CDR3 protein: CASSHRLAGASVTGELFF
D gene: TRBD1; V gene: TRBV19; J gene: TRBJ2-2; clone size: .; CDR3 DNA: TGTGCCAGTAGTTCGACAGGGGTTACCGGGGAGCTGTTTTTT; CDR3 protein: CASSSTGVTGELFF
D gene: .; V gene: TRBV27; J gene: TRBJ2-3; clone size: .; CDR3 DNA: TGTGCCAGCAGCCCTCGAGGGCGTAGTACGCAGTATTTT; CDR3 protein: CASSPRGRSTQYF
D gene: TRBD2; V gene: TRBV3-1/TRBV3-2; J gene: TRBJ2-1; clone size: .; CDR3 DNA: TGTGCCAGCAGCCTCCCCCCCGGGACTAGCCTCTACAATGAGCAGTTCTTC; CDR3 protein: CASSLPPGTSLYNEQFF
D gene: .; V gene: TRBV25-1; J gene: TRBJ2-4; clone size: .; CDR3 DNA: TGTGCCAGCAGTGAATATATTCGCGGCGGAGGAGCCAAAAACATTCAGTACTTC; CDR3 protein: CASSEYIRGGGAKNIQYF
D gene: .; V gene: TRBV25-1; J gene: TRBJ1-5; clone size: .; CDR3 DNA: TGTGCCAGCAGTGACCCAGGGGGCAATCAGCCCCAGCATTTT; CDR3 protein: CASSDPGGNQPQHF
D gene: .; V gene: TRBV2; J gene: TRBJ2-1; clone size: .; CDR3 DNA: TGTGCCAGCAGTGAAGCTTACGGTCTTCCCTCCTACAATGAGCAGTTCTTC; CDR3 protein: CASSEAYGLPSYNEQFF
D gene: .; V gene: TRBV14; J gene: TRBJ2-1; clone size: .; CDR3 DNA: TGTGCCAGCAGCCACGGCGGGCCCCACAATGAGCAGTTCTTC; CDR3 protein: CASSHGGPHNEQFF